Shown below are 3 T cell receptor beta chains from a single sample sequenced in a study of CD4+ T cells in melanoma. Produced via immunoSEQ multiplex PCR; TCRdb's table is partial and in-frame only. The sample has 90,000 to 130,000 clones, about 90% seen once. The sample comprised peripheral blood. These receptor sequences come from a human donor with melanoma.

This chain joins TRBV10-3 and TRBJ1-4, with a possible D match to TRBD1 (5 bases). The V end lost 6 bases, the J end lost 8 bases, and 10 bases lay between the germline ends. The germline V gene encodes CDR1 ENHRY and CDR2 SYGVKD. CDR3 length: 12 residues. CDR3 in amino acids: CAIRDSDEKLFF. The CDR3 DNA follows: TGTGCCATCAGAGACAGTGACGAAAAACTGTTTTTT.

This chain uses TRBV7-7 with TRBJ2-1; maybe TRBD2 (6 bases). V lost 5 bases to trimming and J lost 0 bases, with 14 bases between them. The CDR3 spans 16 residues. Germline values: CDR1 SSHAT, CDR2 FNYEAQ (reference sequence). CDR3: CASSPASEDSYNEQFF. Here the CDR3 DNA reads TGTGCCAGCAGCCCGGCTAGCGAGGACTCCTACAATGAGCAGTTCTTC.

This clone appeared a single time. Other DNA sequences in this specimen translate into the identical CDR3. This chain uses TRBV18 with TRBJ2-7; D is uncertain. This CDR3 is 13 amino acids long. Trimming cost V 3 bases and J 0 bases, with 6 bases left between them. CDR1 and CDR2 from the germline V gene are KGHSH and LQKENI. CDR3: CASSPSSSYEQYF. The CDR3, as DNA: TGTGCCAGCTCACCGTCTAGCTCCTACGAGCAGTACTTC. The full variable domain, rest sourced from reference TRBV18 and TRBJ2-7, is NAGVMQNPRHLVRRRGQEARLRCSPMKGHSHVYWYRQLPEEGLKFMVYLQKENIIDESGMPKERFSAEFPKEGPSILRIQQVVRGDSAAYFCASSPSSSYEQYFGPGTRLTVT.